The sequence of this T cell receptor beta chain was determined in a study of CD8 T cells in ankylosing spondylitis. Findings and limits, study-wide: Certain motif variants had earlier been reported in reactive arthritis synovial fluid and blood. Blood of patients with ankylosing spondylitis appeared to be characterized by a TCR beta motif of seven or eight highly homologous variants.

This clonotype was found many times. Its specificity is unknown. Each CDR3 protein gets one entry after TCRdb re-called the 5' RACE reads with MiXCR. The table lists 36,000 or so distinct CDR3 sequences, 10% to 15% of them singletons, with approximately 31% in the top ten. This CDR3 contains 13 residues. Per germline, CDR1 MNHNS and CDR2 SASEGT. Trimming at V came to 8 bases and at J to 6 bases, leaving 10 bases not matched to a gene. The sequence was collected from a male donor with ankylosing spondylitis. Sample: synovial fluid, either unsorted or a sorted T cell fraction (not recorded which). The chain couples TRBV6-1 to TRBJ2-7; 7 bases line up with TRBD1. The CDR3 region is CASSLLAGGEQYF. DNA for the CDR3: TGTGCCAGCTCTCTTTTGGCAGGGGGCGAGCAGTACTTC.